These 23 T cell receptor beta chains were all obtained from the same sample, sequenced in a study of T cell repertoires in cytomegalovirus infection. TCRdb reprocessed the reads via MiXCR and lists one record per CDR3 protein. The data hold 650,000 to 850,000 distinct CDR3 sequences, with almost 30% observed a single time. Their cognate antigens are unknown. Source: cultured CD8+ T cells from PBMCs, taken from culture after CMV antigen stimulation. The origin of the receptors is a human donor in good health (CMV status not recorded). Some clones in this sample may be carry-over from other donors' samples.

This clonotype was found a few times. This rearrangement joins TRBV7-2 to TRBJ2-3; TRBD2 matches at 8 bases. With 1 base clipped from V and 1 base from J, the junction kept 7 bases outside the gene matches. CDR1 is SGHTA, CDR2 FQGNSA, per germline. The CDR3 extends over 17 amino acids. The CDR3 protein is CASSLGTGGHRTDTQYF. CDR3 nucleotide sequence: TGTGCCAGCAGCTTAGGGACGGGGGGGCATCGCACAGATACGCAGTATTTT.

The CDR3, as DNA: TGTGCCAGCAGTTACTCGACAGAGAGCTCCTATAATTCACCCCTCCACTTT. This gives the protein CASSYSTESSYNSPLHF. V usage is TRBV6-6 and J usage is TRBJ1-6, with D perhaps TRBD1 (5 bases). This CDR3 contains 17 residues. In germline, CDR1 is MNHNY, CDR2 SVGAGI (reference sequence). Trimming removed 0 bases at V and 0 bases at J, with 9 bases between.

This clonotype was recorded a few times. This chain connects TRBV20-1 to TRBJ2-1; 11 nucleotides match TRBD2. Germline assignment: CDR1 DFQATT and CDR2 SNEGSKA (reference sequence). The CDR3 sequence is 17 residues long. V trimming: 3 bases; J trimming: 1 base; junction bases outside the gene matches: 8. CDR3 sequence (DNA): TGCAGTGCTAGGGCCCCGGGACTAGCGGTTTCCTACAATGAGCAGTTCTTC. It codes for CSARAPGLAVSYNEQFF.

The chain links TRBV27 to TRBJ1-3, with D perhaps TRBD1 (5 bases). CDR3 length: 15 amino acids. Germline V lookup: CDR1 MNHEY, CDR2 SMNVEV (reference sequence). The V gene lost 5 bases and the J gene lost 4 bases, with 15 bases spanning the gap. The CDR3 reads CASSNLAGIGNTIYF. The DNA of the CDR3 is TGTGCCAGCAGTAACCTGGCAGGGATAGGAAACACCATATATTTT.

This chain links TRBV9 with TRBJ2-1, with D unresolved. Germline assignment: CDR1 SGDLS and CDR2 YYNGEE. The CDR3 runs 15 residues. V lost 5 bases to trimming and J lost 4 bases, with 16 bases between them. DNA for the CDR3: TGTGCCAGCAGTGCGCCCAGCGACCCTTACAATGAGCAGTTCTTC. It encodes CASSAPSDPYNEQFF.

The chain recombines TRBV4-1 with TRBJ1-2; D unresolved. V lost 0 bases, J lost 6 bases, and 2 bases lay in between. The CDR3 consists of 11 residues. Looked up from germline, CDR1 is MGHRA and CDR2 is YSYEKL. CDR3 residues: CASSQDHGYTF. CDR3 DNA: TGCGCCAGCAGCCAAGATCATGGCTACACCTTC.

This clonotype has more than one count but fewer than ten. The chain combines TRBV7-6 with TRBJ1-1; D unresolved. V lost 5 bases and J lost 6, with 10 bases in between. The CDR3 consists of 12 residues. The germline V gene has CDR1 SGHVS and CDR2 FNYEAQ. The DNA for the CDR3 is TGTGCCAGCAGCCGCAAAGGGTCTGAAGCTTTCTTT. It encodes CASSRKGSEAFF. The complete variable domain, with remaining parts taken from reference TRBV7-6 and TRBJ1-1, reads GAGVSQSPRYKVTKRGQDVALRCDPISGHVSLYWYRQALGQGPEFLTYFNYEAQQDKSGLPNDRFSAERPEGSISTLTIQRTEQRDSAMYRCASSRKGSEAFFGQGTRLTVV.

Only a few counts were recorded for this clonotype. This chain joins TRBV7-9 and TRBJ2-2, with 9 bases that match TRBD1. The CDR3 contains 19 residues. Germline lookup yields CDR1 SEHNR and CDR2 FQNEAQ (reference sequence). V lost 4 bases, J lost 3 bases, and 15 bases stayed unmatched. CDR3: CASSSPRVTGTGHTGELFF. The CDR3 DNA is TGTGCCAGCAGCTCCCCTCGGGTTACCGGGACAGGGCACACCGGGGAGCTGTTTTTT.

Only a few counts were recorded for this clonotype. The CDR3 coding sequence is TGTGCCAGCAGTCGACCCCAGGACAGTGAAGCTTTCTTT. This translates into CASSRPQDSEAFF. This chain joins TRBV27 and TRBJ1-1; D might be TRBD1 (6 bases). V was pared by 5 bases and J by 7 bases, with 14 bases between. Per germline, CDR1 MNHEY and CDR2 SMNVEV (reference sequence). This CDR3 contains 13 residues.

The CDR3 protein is CASSSPQGNSPLHF. CDR3 nucleotides: TGTGCCAGCAGCTCCCCCCAGGGAAATTCACCCCTCCACTTT. The chain has TRBV7-8 and TRBJ1-6, with a possible D match to TRBD1 (5 bases). V lost 4 bases and J 7 bases, leaving 11 bases between the germline ends. The germline gives CDR1 SGHVS, CDR2 FQNEAQ. The CDR3 totals 14 residues.

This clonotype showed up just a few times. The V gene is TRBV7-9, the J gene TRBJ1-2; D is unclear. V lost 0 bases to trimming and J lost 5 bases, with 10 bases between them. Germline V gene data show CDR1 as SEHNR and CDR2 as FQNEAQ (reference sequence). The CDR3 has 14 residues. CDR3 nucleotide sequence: TGTGCCAGCAGCTTAGCGCTTCTTCGATATGGCTACACCTTC. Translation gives CASSLALLRYGYTF.

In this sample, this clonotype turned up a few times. The CDR3: CASSEGGAQSKAFF. In nucleotides, the CDR3 is TGCGCCAGCAGCGAGGGGGGGGCCCAAAGTAAGGCTTTCTTT. V usage is TRBV5-1 and J usage is TRBJ1-1; TRBD1 is a possible D gene (6 bases). This CDR3 region has 14 residues. Trimming removed 4 bases at V and 11 bases at J, with 21 bases between. In germline, CDR1 is SGHRS, CDR2 YFSETQ.

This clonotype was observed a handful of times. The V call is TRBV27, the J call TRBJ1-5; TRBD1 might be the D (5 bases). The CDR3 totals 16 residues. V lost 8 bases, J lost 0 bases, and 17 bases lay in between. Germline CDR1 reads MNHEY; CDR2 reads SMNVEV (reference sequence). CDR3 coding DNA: TGTGCCAGCTGTCCCCTAGGGACTTATAGCAATCAGCCCCAGCATTTT. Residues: CASCPLGTYSNQPQHF.

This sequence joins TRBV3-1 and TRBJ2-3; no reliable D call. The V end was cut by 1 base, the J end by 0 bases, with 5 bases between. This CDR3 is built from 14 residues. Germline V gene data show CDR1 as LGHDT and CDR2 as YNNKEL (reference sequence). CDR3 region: CASSQAVSTDTQYF. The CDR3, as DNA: TGTGCCAGCAGCCAAGCAGTTAGCACAGATACGCAGTATTTT.

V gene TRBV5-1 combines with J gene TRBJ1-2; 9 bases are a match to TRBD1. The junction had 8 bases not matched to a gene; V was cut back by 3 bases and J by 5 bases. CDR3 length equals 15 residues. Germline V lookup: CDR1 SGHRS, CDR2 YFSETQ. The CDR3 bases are TGCGCCAGCAGCTCATACTCGACAGGGGGGTATGGCTACACCTTC. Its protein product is CASSSYSTGGYGYTF.

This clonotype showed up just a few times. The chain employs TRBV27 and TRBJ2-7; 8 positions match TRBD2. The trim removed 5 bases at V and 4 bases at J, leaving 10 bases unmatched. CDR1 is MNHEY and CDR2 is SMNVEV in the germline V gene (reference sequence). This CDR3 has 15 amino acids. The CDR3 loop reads CASSPRGGLGYEQYF. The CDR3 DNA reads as TGTGCCAGCAGTCCCCGGGGGGGCCTCGGGTACGAGCAGTACTTC.

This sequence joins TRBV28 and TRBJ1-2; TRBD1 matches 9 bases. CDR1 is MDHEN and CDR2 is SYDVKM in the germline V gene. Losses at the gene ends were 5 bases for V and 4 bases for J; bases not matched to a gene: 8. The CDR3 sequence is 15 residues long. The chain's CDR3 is CASSPYRGRVYGYTF. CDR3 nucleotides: TGTGCCAGCAGTCCCTACAGGGGGCGGGTCTATGGCTACACCTTC.

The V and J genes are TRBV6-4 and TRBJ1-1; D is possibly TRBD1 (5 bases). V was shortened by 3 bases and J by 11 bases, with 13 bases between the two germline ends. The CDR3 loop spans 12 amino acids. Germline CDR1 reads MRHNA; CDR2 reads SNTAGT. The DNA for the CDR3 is TGTGCCAGCAGTGATGATGGGGGAACTGCTTTCTTT. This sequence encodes CASSDDGGTAFF.

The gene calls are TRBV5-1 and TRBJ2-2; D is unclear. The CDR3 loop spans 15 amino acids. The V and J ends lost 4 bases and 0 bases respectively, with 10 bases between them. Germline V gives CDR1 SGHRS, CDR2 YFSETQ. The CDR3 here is CASSPEWSNTGELFF. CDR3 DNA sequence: TGCGCCAGCAGCCCCGAATGGTCGAACACCGGGGAGCTGTTTTTT.

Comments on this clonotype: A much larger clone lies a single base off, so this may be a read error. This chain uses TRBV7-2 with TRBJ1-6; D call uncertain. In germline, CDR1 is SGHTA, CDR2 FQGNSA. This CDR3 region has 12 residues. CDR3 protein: CDSSPNSSPLHF. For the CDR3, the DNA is TGTGACAGCAGCCCAAATAGTTCACCCCTCCACTTT.

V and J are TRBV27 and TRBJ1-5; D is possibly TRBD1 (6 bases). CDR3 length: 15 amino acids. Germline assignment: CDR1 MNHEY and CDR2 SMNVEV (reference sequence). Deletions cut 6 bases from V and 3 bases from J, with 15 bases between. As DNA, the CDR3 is TGTGCCAGCAGCCCCGGGGGGGGCCTCAATCAGCCCCAGCATTTT. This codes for CASSPGGGLNQPQHF.

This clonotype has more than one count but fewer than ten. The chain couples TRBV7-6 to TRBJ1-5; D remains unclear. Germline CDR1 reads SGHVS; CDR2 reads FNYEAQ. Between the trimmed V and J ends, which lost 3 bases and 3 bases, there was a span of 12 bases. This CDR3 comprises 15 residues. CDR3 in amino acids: CASSFRTGNNQPQHF. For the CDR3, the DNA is TGTGCCAGCAGCTTCCGGACGGGAAACAATCAGCCCCAGCATTTT. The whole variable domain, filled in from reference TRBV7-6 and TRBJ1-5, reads GAGVSQSPRYKVTKRGQDVALRCDPISGHVSLYWYRQALGQGPEFLTYFNYEAQQDKSGLPNDRFSAERPEGSISTLTIQRTEQRDSAMYRCASSFRTGNNQPQHFGDGTRLSIL.

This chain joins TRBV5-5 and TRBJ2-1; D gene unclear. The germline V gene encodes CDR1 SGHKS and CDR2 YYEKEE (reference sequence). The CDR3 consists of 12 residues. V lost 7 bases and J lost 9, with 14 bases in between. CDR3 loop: CASALVVGEQFF. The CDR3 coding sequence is TGTGCCAGCGCTCTCGTCGTTGGTGAGCAGTTCTTC.